Listed below are T cell receptor beta chains from one sample, sequenced in a study of OX40 agonist ivuxolimab in advanced cancers. Using immunoSEQ multiplex PCR, the repertoire was profiled, and TCRdb retains in-frame clones only, with some absent. The sample lists 60,000 to 70,000 clones, around 89% occurring once. Sequences were derived from CD4+ or CD8+ T cells sorted from blood, sampled in a trial of the OX40 agonist ivuxolimab. These receptors were obtained from an adult with an advanced solid tumor such as melanoma, head and neck, liver or kidney cancer. CDR3s include the opening cysteine and the closing phenylalanine or tryptophan.

CDR3 length: 16; V gene: TRBV19; J gene: TRBJ1-2; CDR3 protein: CASSIDRGSSNYGYTF
CDR3 length: 18; V gene: TRBV4-3; J gene: TRBJ2-3; CDR3 protein: CASSQDGLGLAGSDTQYF
CDR3 length: 14; V gene: TRBV28; J gene: TRBJ1-1; CDR3 protein: CASRTTGGGTEAFF
CDR3 length: 12; V gene: TRBV11-2; J gene: TRBJ2-1; CDR3 protein: CASSDRDSETFF
CDR3 length: 17; V gene: TRBV19; J gene: TRBJ1-5; CDR3 protein: CASSIEGTGRSNQPQHF
CDR3 length: 15; V gene: TRBV5-5; J gene: TRBJ1-4; CDR3 protein: CASSLATGPSSGLFF
CDR3 length: 15; V gene: TRBV19; J gene: TRBJ2-7; CDR3 protein: CASSIGTDILSEQYF
CDR3 length: 15; V gene: TRBV7-8; J gene: TRBJ1-2; CDR3 protein: CASSATGALDYGYTF
CDR3 length: 14; V gene: TRBV11-2; J gene: TRBJ1-2; CDR3 protein: CASSGSRGYYGYTF
CDR3 length: 15; V gene: TRBV11-3; J gene: TRBJ2-1; CDR3 protein: CASSQGLAGAREQFF
CDR3 length: 13; V gene: TRBV28; J gene: TRBJ1-5; CDR3 protein: CASSPGGNQPQHF
CDR3 length: 18; V gene: TRBV11-3; J gene: TRBJ2-7; CDR3 protein: CASSFSHREREGTYEQYF
CDR3 length: 16; V gene: TRBV7-2; J gene: TRBJ2-1; CDR3 protein: CASSVGGAGRYNEQFF
CDR3 length: 14; V gene: TRBV6-5; J gene: TRBJ1-1; CDR3 protein: CASTRQGGFGEAFF
CDR3 length: 13; V gene: TRBV7-2; J gene: TRBJ1-1; CDR3 protein: CASSFGENTEAFF
CDR3 length: 14; V gene: TRBV7-8; J gene: TRBJ1-3; CDR3 protein: CASSPGVSGNTIYF
CDR3 length: 13; V gene: TRBV11-3; J gene: TRBJ2-5; CDR3 protein: CASSLRGGETQYF
CDR3 length: 15; V gene: TRBV7-8; J gene: TRBJ1-2; CDR3 protein: CASSLNEGQGYGYTF
CDR3 length: 17; V gene: TRBV18; J gene: TRBJ2-7; CDR3 protein: CASSPPNAAGGPYEQYF
CDR3 length: 17; V gene: TRBV7-2; J gene: TRBJ2-5; CDR3 protein: CASSLEWGRSGRETQYF
CDR3 length: 14; V gene: TRBV5-1; J gene: TRBJ2-5; CDR3 protein: CASSFSQGLETQYF
CDR3 length: 14; V gene: TRBV25-1; J gene: TRBJ2-1; CDR3 protein: CASSESGRAVEQFF
CDR3 length: 18; V gene: TRBV9; J gene: TRBJ2-7; CDR3 protein: CASSVGTSGGVSPEEKYF
CDR3 length: 15; V gene: TRBV7-2; J gene: TRBJ1-4; CDR3 protein: CASSPTGQSNEKLFF